Given below is one T cell receptor beta chain in context. This clonotype was picked up a small number of times. Its cognate antigen has yet to be identified. Base qualities are missing; no much larger clone stands one base away. The listed sequencing device is Illumina HiSeq 2500. TCR beta libraries were prepared by quantitative 5'-RACE with molecular barcodes. On the authors' methods: Disease-linked TCR variants were identified with a new computational method built on a probabilistic model of VDJ rearrangement. TCRdb applied fastp at Q25 and MiXCR to the public reads, then kept only in-frame beta chains. Rows are combined by CDR3 protein, so each entry shows the most common genes and DNA. In this record, the V and J calls reflect TCRdb's handling and not the investigators' own analysis. Counted in this sample were just under 550,000 distinct CDR3 sequences; roughly 13% of them appeared once. The ten biggest clones cover 6.8% of the sample.

V loses 3 bases, J loses 0 bases, and the germline ends lie 11 bases apart. Reading the germline V gene gives CDR1 KGHDR and CDR2 SFDVKD. The CDR3 spans 16 residues, from the cysteine through the phenylalanine. Only the CDR3 DNA stays, 48 bases, in frame from base 1. This entry is derived from a study of CD8 T cells in ankylosing spondylitis (dated by TCRdb to 2016 to 2017). About the full investigation: T cell receptor beta repertoires were profiled in healthy donors and ankylosing spondylitis patients so that disease-linked TCR variants could be found. Samples of peripheral blood were taken, and for ankylosing spondylitis patients, synovial fluid was collected as well. The whole study cohort included about a hundred healthy donors and around 25 ankylosing spondylitis patients.

General study outcomes and caveats: In peripheral blood, the disease-linked clones were found at relatively low frequencies and had a CD8+ phenotype. Some TCR beta motif variants had previously been reported in synovial fluid and blood of reactive arthritis patients, which suggested common disease-initiation mechanisms. Blood from ankylosing spondylitis patients appeared to be characterized by a TCR beta motif composed of several highly homologous amino acid variants. The disease-linked clones were reported to be significantly enriched in matched synovial fluid samples from ankylosing spondylitis patients.

The sample consisted of blood, either unsorted or a sorted T cell fraction (not recorded which). The rearrangement joined TRBV24-1 to TRBJ2-1; TRBD2 could be the D gene, as 5 bases match. This receptor was identified in a male donor with ankylosing spondylitis. This receptor has the CDR3 CATSDPTAGSYNEQFF. DNA sequence: TGTGCCACCAGTGATCCTACGGCGGGCTCCTACAATGAGCAGTTCTTC.